What follows are 22 T cell receptor beta chains derived from one specimen sequenced in a study of T cell responses to AZD1222 COVID-19 vaccine. Here immunoSEQ multiplex PCR was the method, and the copy in TCRdb shows in-frame clones only, minus some. This table holds 65,000 to 70,000 clones, about three quarters found once. The sequenced sample was peripheral blood, obtained on day 0 of AZD1222 vaccination. Source of these receptors: an adult in good health.

In its sample, this clone was seen a few times. The V gene is TRBV7-2, the J gene TRBJ2-1; tentatively, D is TRBD1 (5 bases). V was trimmed by 1 base and J by 10 bases, leaving 17 bases between them. This CDR3 region has 15 residues. Germline assignment: CDR1 SGHTA and CDR2 FQGNSA. DNA for the CDR3: TGTGCCAGCAGCTTAGATCCCACCAGGGTCAGGGAGCAGTTCTTC. Encoded protein: CASSLDPTRVREQFF.

The gene calls are TRBV6-2 or TRBV6-3 and TRBJ2-3; no clear D gene. The CDR3 is 15 residues long. From germline, CDR1 is MNHEY and CDR2 SVGEGT. Between the trimmed V and J ends, which lost 2 bases and 2 bases, there was a span of 11 bases. CDR3 residues: CASSYDSGDTDTQYF. The CDR3 region has the DNA TGTGCCAGCAGTTACGATAGTGGCGACACAGATACGCAGTATTTT.

The chain couples TRBV27 to TRBJ2-3; D remains unclear. V was cut by 1 base and J by 0 bases, with 8 bases left in between. There are 15 residues in the CDR3. Per germline, CDR1 MNHEY and CDR2 SMNVEV (reference sequence). Written as DNA, the CDR3 is TGTGCCAGCAGTTTATTCAAGGAGAGCACAGATACGCAGTATTTT. It is translated as CASSLFKESTDTQYF.

This clone has more than one count but fewer than ten. The chain combines TRBV28 with TRBJ2-5; a possible D gene is TRBD2 (6 bases). V was clipped by 6 bases and J by 2 bases, with 22 bases between them. Germline CDR1 reads MDHEN; CDR2 reads SYDVKM. This CDR3 contains 17 residues. CDR3 DNA sequence: TGTGCCAGCAGCCCCAGGTTCGGGACTCCGCGTCAAGAGACCCAGTACTTC. It codes for CASSPRFGTPRQETQYF.

A single count supports this clone. CDR3 sequence reads: CASSLEGQGLVDGYTF. The CDR3, as DNA: TGTGCCAGCAGCTTAGAGGGACAGGGGTTAGTCGATGGCTACACCTTC. V is TRBV7-8 and J is TRBJ1-2; 10 bases are a match to TRBD1. This CDR3 has 16 residues. V shed 1 base and J 6 bases; nucleotides not matched to a gene: 8. Germline loops: CDR1 SGHVS, CDR2 FQNEAQ. Combining the CDR3 with reference TRBV7-8 and TRBJ1-2 gives the whole variable domain GAGVSQSPRYKVAKRGQDVALRCDPISGHVSLFWYQQALGQGPEFLTYFQNEAQLDKSGLPSDRFFAERPEGSVSTLKIQRTQQEDSAVYLCASSLEGQGLVDGYTFGSGTRLTVV.

This sequence joins TRBV11-3 and TRBJ2-1; possible D gene TRBD2, 5 bases. In germline, CDR1 is SGHNT, CDR2 YENEEA. This CDR3 is 14 amino acids long. Trimming left V 5 bases short and J 4 bases short, with 12 bases between. The CDR3: CASSQHGEYNEQFF. Here the CDR3 DNA reads TGTGCCAGCAGCCAACACGGGGAATACAATGAGCAGTTCTTC.

The V gene is TRBV7-6, the J gene TRBJ1-5, with no clear D. Trimming left V 1 base short and J 16 bases short, with 8 bases between. CDR3 length: 10 residues. Germline V gene data show CDR1 as SGHVS and CDR2 as FNYEAQ. The CDR3 protein is CASSLVTLHF. In DNA form, the CDR3 reads TGTGCCAGCAGCTTAGTTACTCTCCATTTT.

The chain employs TRBV11-3 and TRBJ2-5, with TRBD2 identical over 11 bases. CDR1 SGHNT and CDR2 YENEEA come from the germline V gene. This CDR3 region has 16 residues. J was trimmed by 4 bases and V by 5 bases; bases with no gene match: 9. The CDR3 spells CASSPQGGLAGETQYF. DNA of the CDR3: TGTGCCAGCAGCCCCCAAGGAGGACTAGCGGGAGAGACCCAGTACTTC.

This chain uses TRBV12-3 or TRBV12-4 with TRBJ1-1; tentatively, D is TRBD1 (6 bases). CDR3 length equals 13 residues. Deletions cut 5 bases from V and 2 bases from J, with 9 bases between. The CDR3 protein is CASSLQGNTEAFF. In DNA form, the CDR3 reads TGTGCCAGCAGTCTACAGGGCAACACTGAAGCTTTCTTT.

The chain recombines TRBV27 with TRBJ2-1; TRBD2 matches 8 bases. This CDR3 comprises 16 residues. V shed 6 bases, J shed 7 bases, and the junction held 14 bases outside the gene matches. Germline CDR1 and CDR2: MNHEY and SMNVEV (reference sequence). CDR3 nucleotide sequence: TGTGCCAGCAGCCCGAACGGGGGGGGCCGGGGGAATGAGCAGTTCTTC. Amino acids: CASSPNGGGRGNEQFF.

This clone was seen a handful of times. V is TRBV7-6 and J is TRBJ1-2, with a weak D call TRBD1 (5 bases). There are 13 residues in the CDR3. The germline V gene encodes CDR1 SGHVS and CDR2 FNYEAQ. V dropped 0 bases and J dropped 9 bases, with 11 bases sitting between them. The CDR3 loop is CASSLAAGGSYTF. CDR3 bases: TGTGCCAGCAGCTTAGCGGCGGGGGGAAGCTACACCTTC.

Details on this clone: Other DNA sequences of this sample code for an identical CDR3. The chain uses TRBV12-5 and TRBJ1-6; D perhaps matches TRBD1 (6 bases). Trimming removed 4 bases from V and 0 bases from J, with 10 bases in between. Germline loops: CDR1 LGHNT, CDR2 FRNRAP. This CDR3 is built from 16 residues. DNA for the CDR3: TGTGCTAGTGGTTCAACAGGGAGCTCCTATAATTCACCCCTCCACTTT. It encodes CASGSTGSSYNSPLHF.

This chain connects TRBV7-6 to TRBJ1-6; D gene uncertain. This CDR3 has 14 residues. The germline V and J ends were trimmed by 3 bases and 0 bases, with 3 bases remaining between them. Germline V gene sequence: CDR1 SGHVS, CDR2 FNYEAQ. CDR3 in DNA: TGTGCCAGCAGCTTCAGCTCCTATAATTCACCCCTCCACTTT. It encodes CASSFSSYNSPLHF.

The chain is built from TRBV18 and TRBJ1-5, with 12 bases identical to TRBD1. The CDR3 spans 15 residues. From germline, CDR1 is KGHSH and CDR2 LQKENI. Trimming at V came to 4 bases and at J to 5 bases, leaving 3 bases not matched to a gene. The CDR3 reads CASSQGQGADQPQHF. DNA of the CDR3: TGTGCCAGCTCACAGGGACAGGGGGCCGATCAGCCCCAGCATTTT.

The chain couples TRBV5-1 to TRBJ2-5, with D possibly matching TRBD1 (5 bases). The ends were cut back, 0 bases at V and 5 bases at J, with 14 bases in the middle. Germline-derived CDR1 and CDR2 are SGHRS and YFSETQ. CDR3 length: 15 residues. As DNA, the CDR3 is TGCGCCAGCAGCTTGGGACAGACGACCGGCGAGACCCAGTACTTC. This sequence encodes CASSLGQTTGETQYF.

The V gene is TRBV3-1 (or the pseudogene TRBV3-2), the J gene TRBJ2-7; either TRBD1 or TRBD2 may fit D (6 bases each). CDR3 length equals 13 residues. Germline assignment: CDR1 LGHDT and CDR2 YNNKEL (reference sequence). Trimming cost V 1 base and J 7 bases, with 11 bases left between them. The CDR3 bases are TGTGCCAGCAGCCAAGGAAGGAGGGGGGAGCAGTACTTC. As protein: CASSQGRRGEQYF.

The chain recombines TRBV3-1 (or the pseudogene TRBV3-2) with TRBJ2-3; the match to TRBD1 covers 7 bases. Germline trimming cut 5 bases from V and 1 base from J; bases unmatched to any gene: 3. This CDR3 has 14 residues. The germline V gene encodes CDR1 LGHDT and CDR2 YNNKEL (reference sequence). As DNA, the CDR3 is TGTGCCAGCAGCTGGCAGGGGGGCACAGATACGCAGTATTTT. It yields the protein CASSWQGGTDTQYF.

V gene TRBV4-1 combines with J gene TRBJ1-1; D may be TRBD1 (6 bases). Per germline, CDR1 MGHRA and CDR2 YSYEKL. The CDR3 length is 14 residues. V shed 4 bases and J shed 5 bases, with 14 bases lying between them. CDR3 nucleotides: TGCGCCAGCAGCCGGAATACAGGGACGACTGAAGCTTTCTTT. Translation: CASSRNTGTTEAFF.

The V and J genes are TRBV7-2 and TRBJ2-5; D tentatively reads TRBD1 or TRBD2 (5 bases each). CDR3 size: 13 residues. Germline V gene lookup returns CDR1 SGHTA and CDR2 FQGNSA. Trimming stripped 5 bases from V and 5 bases from J, with 12 bases between. In nucleotides, the CDR3 is TGTGCCAGCAGCCAGGGACGTCTGGAGACCCAGTACTTC. This gives the protein CASSQGRLETQYF.

The chain links TRBV5-6 to TRBJ2-7, with TRBD1 matching over 7 bases. CDR3 size: 14 residues. Germline V CDR1 and CDR2: SGHDT, YYEEEE. J lost 5 bases, V lost 4 bases, and 9 bases had no gene match. The CDR3 region is CASSPTGALDEQYF. CDR3 nucleotides: TGTGCCAGCAGCCCTACAGGGGCCCTAGACGAGCAGTACTTC.

The chain recombines TRBV28 with TRBJ1-5; D is undetermined. The CDR3 spans 14 residues. In germline, CDR1 is MDHEN, CDR2 SYDVKM. V lost 7 bases, J lost 4 bases, and 14 bases lay in between. The CDR3 loop is CASKGGNANQPQHF. The CDR3 nucleotides are TGTGCCAGCAAGGGAGGGAACGCAAATCAGCCCCAGCATTTT.

The genes are TRBV18 and TRBJ1-2; D uncertain. V lost 3 bases and J 4 bases, leaving 12 bases between the germline ends. Germline CDR1 reads KGHSH; CDR2 reads LQKENI. The CDR3 runs to 14 residues. The CDR3 DNA sequence: TGTGCCAGCTCACCGGATCGGAGTGGCTATGGCTACACCTTC. Protein product: CASSPDRSGYGYTF.